This T cell receptor (beta chain) is drawn from a study of blood T cell repertoires in COVID-19. About the study: Italy, Spain and the United States were the sources of the convalescent and acute COVID-19 samples. The cDNA or gDNA used as material had been derived from T cells, B-cell-depleted T cells, or PBMCs.

Generated by immunoSEQ multiplex PCR, the TCRdb table keeps only in-frame clones and is missing some. This sample has some 240,000 clones; around nine tenths occur once, and the top ten carry around 3.1%. The CDR3 has 17 amino acids. The ends lost 5 bases at V and 4 bases at J; junction bases unmatched: 8. CDR1 is KGHDR, CDR2 SFDVKD, per germline. In terms of age and location, participants ranged from about 18 to 90 years and lived in about 25 US areas. Up to 2 weeks before entering the study, exposed participants had met a COVID-19 case. The chain joins TRBV24-1 to TRBJ2-2; 11 nucleotides match TRBD2. This clonotype was sampled from a woman aged 40-49 years who had been exposed to COVID-19. The sequenced sample was PBMCs or T cells enriched from blood (not recorded which). The CDR3 bases are TGTGCCACCAGTGGGGTAGCGGGAGGGCCGTTCACCGGGGAGCTGTTTTTT. Amino acids: CATSGVAGGPFTGELFF.